This T cell receptor (beta chain) is drawn from a study of T cell clonotyping in hematopoietic cell transplantation. TCRdb's table, derived via immunoSEQ multiplex PCR, lists solely in-frame clones and lacks some. The sample lists more than 5,000 clones, approximately 85% occurring once. Time point indicated: recipient sample about 28 days before transplant, after cytoreduction. Germline V lookup: CDR1 LNHDA, CDR2 SQIVND (reference sequence). The CDR3 spans 15 residues. V shed 3 bases and J 5 bases; nucleotides not matched to a gene: 5. The rearrangement links TRBV19 to TRBJ1-5; TRBD1 aligns across 9 bases. This material consisted of peripheral blood mononuclear cells, taken before stem cell transplant. The clonotype originates from a man in his fifties or sixties with acute myeloid leukemia. Some clones in this sample may be carry-over from other donors' samples. Here the CDR3 DNA reads TGTGCCAGTAGTATCTACAACAGGGGGCATCAGCCCCAGCATTTT. Translating gives CASSIYNRGHQPQHF.